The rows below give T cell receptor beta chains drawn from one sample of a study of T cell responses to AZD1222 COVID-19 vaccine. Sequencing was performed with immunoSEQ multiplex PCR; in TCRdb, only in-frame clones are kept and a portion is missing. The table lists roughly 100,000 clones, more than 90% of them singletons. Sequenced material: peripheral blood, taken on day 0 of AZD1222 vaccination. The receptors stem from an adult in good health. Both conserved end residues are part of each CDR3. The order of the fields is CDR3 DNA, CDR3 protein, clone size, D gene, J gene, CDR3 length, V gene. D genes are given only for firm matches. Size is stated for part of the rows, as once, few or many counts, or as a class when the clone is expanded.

DNA: TGTGCCTGGACCATGACAGGAACCTTCGGGGGCTACACCTTC
CDR3: CAWTMTGTFGGYTF
size: NA
D: NA
J: TRBJ1-2
length: 14
V: TRBV30

DNA: TGTGCCAGTAGTCCAAGGGGACAAGGGGATGAAAAACTGTTTTTT
CDR3: CASSPRGQGDEKLFF
size: NA
D: NA
J: TRBJ1-4
length: 15
V: TRBV19

DNA: TGTGCCAGCTCACCCCAAAAGAACACTGAAGCTTTCTTT
CDR3: CASSPQKNTEAFF
size: few
D: NA
J: TRBJ1-1
length: 13
V: TRBV18

DNA: TGTGCCAGCAGCTCCGGACTAGCGGACTCCTACGAGCAGTACTTC
CDR3: CASSSGLADSYEQYF
size: NA
D: TRBD2
J: TRBJ2-7
length: 15
V: TRBV5-4

DNA: TGTGCCAGCAGCGGGGGGAGGGTCGTCGGAAACACCATATATTTT
CDR3: CASSGGRVVGNTIYF
size: NA
D: NA
J: TRBJ1-3
length: 15
V: TRBV9

DNA: TGTGCCAGCAGAGGACGAGTCGAGCAGTACTTC
CDR3: CASRGRVEQYF
size: NA
D: NA
J: TRBJ2-7
length: 11
V: TRBV25-1

DNA: TGTGCCAGCTCCCCTAGGGATCTCAAGTGGGGCTACACCTTC
CDR3: CASSPRDLKWGYTF
size: NA
D: NA
J: TRBJ1-2
length: 14
V: TRBV18

DNA: TGCAGCGCGGCGGTGGGAGGGAACACTGAAGCTTTCTTT
CDR3: CSAAVGGNTEAFF
size: NA
D: NA
J: TRBJ1-1
length: 13
V: TRBV29-1

DNA: TGTGCCAGCAGCTTAACGGGGGAGGGAAGCACTGAAGCTTTCTTT
CDR3: CASSLTGEGSTEAFF
size: NA
D: NA
J: TRBJ1-1
length: 15
V: TRBV13

DNA: TGTGCCAGCAGCTCGCAACTGAAAGGACCCTTAGCACCCCTCCACTTT
CDR3: CASSSQLKGPLAPLHF
size: NA
D: NA
J: TRBJ1-6
length: 16
V: TRBV5-5